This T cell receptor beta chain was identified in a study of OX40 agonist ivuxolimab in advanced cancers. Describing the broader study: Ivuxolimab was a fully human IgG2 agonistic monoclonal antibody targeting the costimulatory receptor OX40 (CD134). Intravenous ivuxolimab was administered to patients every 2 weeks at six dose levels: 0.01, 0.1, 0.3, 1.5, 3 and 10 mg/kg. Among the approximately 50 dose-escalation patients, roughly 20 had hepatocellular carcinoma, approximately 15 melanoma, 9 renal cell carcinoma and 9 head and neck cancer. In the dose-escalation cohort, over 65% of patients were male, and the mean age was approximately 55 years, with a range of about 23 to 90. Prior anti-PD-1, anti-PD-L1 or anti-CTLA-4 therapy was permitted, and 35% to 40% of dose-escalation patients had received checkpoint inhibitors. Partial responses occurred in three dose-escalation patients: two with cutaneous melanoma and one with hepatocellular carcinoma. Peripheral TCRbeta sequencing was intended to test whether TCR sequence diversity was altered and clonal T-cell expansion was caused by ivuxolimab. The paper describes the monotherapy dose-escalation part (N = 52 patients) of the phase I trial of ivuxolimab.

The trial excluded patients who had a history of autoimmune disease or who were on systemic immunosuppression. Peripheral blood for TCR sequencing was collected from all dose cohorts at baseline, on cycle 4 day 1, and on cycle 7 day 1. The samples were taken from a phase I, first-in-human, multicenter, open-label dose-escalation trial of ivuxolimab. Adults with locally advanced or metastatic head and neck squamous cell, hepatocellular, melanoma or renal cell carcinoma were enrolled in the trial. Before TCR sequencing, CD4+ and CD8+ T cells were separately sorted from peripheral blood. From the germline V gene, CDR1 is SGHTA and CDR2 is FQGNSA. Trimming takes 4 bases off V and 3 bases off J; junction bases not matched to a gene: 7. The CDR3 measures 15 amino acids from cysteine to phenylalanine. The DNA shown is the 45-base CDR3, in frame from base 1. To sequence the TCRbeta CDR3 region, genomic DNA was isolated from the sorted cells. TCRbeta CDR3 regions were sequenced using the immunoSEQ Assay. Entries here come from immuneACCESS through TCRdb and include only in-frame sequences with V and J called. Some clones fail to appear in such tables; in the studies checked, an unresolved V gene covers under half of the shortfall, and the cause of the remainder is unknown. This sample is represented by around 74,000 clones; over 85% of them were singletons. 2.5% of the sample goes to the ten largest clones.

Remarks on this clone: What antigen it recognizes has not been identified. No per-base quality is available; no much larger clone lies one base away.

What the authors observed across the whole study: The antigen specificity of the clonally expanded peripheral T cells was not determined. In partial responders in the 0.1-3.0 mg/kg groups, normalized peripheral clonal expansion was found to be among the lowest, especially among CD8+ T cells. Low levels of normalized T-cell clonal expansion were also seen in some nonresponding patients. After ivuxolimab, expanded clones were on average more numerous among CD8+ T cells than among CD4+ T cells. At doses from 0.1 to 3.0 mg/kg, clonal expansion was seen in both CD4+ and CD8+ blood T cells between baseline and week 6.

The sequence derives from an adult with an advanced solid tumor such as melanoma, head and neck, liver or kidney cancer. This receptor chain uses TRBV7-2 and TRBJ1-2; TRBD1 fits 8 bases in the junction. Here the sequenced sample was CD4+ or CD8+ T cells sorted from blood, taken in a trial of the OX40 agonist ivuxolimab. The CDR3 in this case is CASSSRTGSDYGYTF. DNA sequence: TGTGCCAGCAGCTCCCGGACAGGGTCGGACTATGGCTACACCTTC.